This TCR beta chain was retrieved from a study of blood T cells in healthy people across ages. A sample-barcoded 5' primer and a J-beta primer mix were used in a second PCR of roughly 6 to 11 cycles. TCRdb passed the 5' RACE reads through MiXCR, listing each CDR3 protein once. This sample has about 1.5 million distinct CDR3 sequences; approximately 39% occur once, and the top ten carry more than 4%. V gave up 1 base and J gave up 5 bases, with 9 bases separating them. Germline values: CDR1 DFQATT, CDR2 SNEGSKA (reference sequence). The CDR3 sequence is 13 residues long. This clonotype was seen a handful of times. A minimum of 6.5 million PBMCs was isolated per sample.

The gene calls are TRBV20-1 and TRBJ2-1, with no clear D. Sequencing input: blood. The TCR sequence derives from a woman younger than 35 in good health. DNA of the CDR3: TGCAGTGCTAGAGCTGATCTTGACAATGAGCAGTTCTTC. This translates into CSARADLDNEQFF.